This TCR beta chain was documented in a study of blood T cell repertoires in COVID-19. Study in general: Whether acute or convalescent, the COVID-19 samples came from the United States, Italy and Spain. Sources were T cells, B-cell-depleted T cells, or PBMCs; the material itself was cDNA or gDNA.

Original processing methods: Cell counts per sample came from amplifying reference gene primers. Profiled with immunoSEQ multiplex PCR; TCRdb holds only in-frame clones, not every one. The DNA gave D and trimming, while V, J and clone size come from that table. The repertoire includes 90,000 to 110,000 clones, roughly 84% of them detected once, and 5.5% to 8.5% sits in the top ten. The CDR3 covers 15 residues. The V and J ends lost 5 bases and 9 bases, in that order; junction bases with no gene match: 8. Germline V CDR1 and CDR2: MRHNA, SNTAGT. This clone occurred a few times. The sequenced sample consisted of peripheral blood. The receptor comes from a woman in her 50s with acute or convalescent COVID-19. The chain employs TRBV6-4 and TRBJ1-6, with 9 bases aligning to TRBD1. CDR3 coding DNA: TGTGCCAGCAGTCGCGAGGGACAGGGAAGTTCACCCCTCCACTTT. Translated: CASSREGQGSSPLHF.